Each of the 8 T cell receptor beta chains below was sequenced from the same sample in a study of blood T cells in healthy people across ages. Next came a second PCR, run for about 7 to 12 cycles, which used a sample-barcoded 5' primer along with a J-beta primer mix. TCRdb re-analysed the 5' RACE reads in MiXCR, keeping a single row per CDR3 protein. The table lists roughly 800,000 distinct CDR3 sequences, 20% to 25% of them singletons. The same sample was also used in a study of T cells of mothers and their children.

The sample consisted of blood. The receptors originated from a boy between 10 and 17 years old in good health.

This clonotype was seen only a few times. This sequence joins TRBV7-9 and TRBJ2-1; 8 bases map to TRBD1. Germline V CDR1 and CDR2: SEHNR, FQNEAQ (reference sequence). V lost 2 bases to trimming and J lost 7 bases; unmatched junction nucleotides: 7. The CDR3 is made up of 15 amino acids. CDR3 nucleotide sequence: TGTGCCAGCAGCTTACTCAGGGGGCCACGTAATGAGCAGTTCTTC. Its protein product is CASSLLRGPRNEQFF. Variable domain in full (rest from reference TRBV7-9 and TRBJ2-1): DTGVSQNPRHKITKRGQNVTFRCDPISEHNRLYWYRQTLGQGPEFLTYFQNEAQLEKSRLLSDRFSAERPKGSFSTLEIQRTEQGDSAMYLCASSLLRGPRNEQFFGPGTRLTVL.

This sequence joins TRBV4-2 and TRBJ2-7; D is uncertain. Trimming removed 0 bases from V and 3 bases from J, with 12 bases in between. This CDR3 comprises 15 residues. Germline-derived CDR1 and CDR2 are LGHNA and YNFKEQ. The CDR3: CASSQELQTIYEQYF. The CDR3 region has the DNA TGTGCCAGCAGCCAAGAATTACAGACGATCTACGAGCAGTACTTC.

The chain links TRBV5-1 to TRBJ2-5; D unclear. Gene TRBJ2-1 matches the end of the DNA better, so the J call may be wrong. Germline assignment: CDR1 SGHRS and CDR2 YFSETQ. This CDR3 spans 13 amino acids. The DNA for the CDR3 is TGCGCCAGCAGCAGACCCGGAAACAATGAGCAGTTCTTC. Its protein is CASSRPGNNEQFF.

This chain links TRBV6-2 or TRBV6-3 with TRBJ2-7; TRBD1 is a possible D gene (5 bases). The germline gives CDR1 MNHEY, CDR2 SVGEGT. Trimming cost V 10 bases and J 2 bases, with 15 bases left between them. The CDR3 extends over 13 amino acids. The CDR3 sequence is CATKGDIAYEQYF. CDR3 nucleotide sequence: TGTGCCACAAAAGGGGATATAGCCTACGAGCAGTACTTC.

This clonotype has more than one count but fewer than ten. The V call is TRBV4-3, the J call TRBJ1-2, with D possibly matching TRBD1 (5 bases). The CDR3 length is 16 residues. V dropped 1 base and J dropped 2 bases, with 14 bases sitting between them. Germline-derived CDR1 and CDR2 are LGHNA and YSLEER. CDR3 in amino acids: CASSQARKGWNYGYTF. The CDR3 DNA reads as TGCGCCAGCAGCCAAGCGAGAAAGGGGTGGAACTATGGCTACACCTTC.

This clonotype occurred a few times. This sequence joins TRBV19 and TRBJ2-5; D is perhaps TRBD2 (6 bases). The CDR3 spans 15 residues. Germline CDR1 and CDR2: LNHDA and SQIVND (reference sequence). Between the trimmed V and J ends, which lost 7 bases and 0 bases, there was a span of 15 bases. The DNA for the CDR3 is TGTGCCAGTACCCAAGGGGCGGGGTACCAAGAGACCCAGTACTTC. Residues: CASTQGAGYQETQYF.

This clonotype was detected a few times. V usage is TRBV9 and J usage is TRBJ2-5; a possible D gene is TRBD1 (6 bases). The V gene's germline CDR1 is SGDLS and CDR2 YYNGEE. The V end was cut by 4 bases, the J end by 2 bases, with 15 bases between. CDR3 length: 15 amino acids. CDR3 sequence: CASSTRNRAQETQYF. CDR3 nucleotide sequence: TGTGCCAGCAGCACGCGAAACAGGGCGCAAGAGACCCAGTACTTC. The complete variable domain, with remaining parts taken from reference TRBV9 and TRBJ2-5, reads DSGVTQTPKHLITATGQRVTLRCSPRSGDLSVYWYQQSLDQGLQFLIQYYNGEERAKGNILERFSAQQFPDLHSELNLSSLELGDSALYFCASSTRNRAQETQYFGPGTRLLVL.

The rearrangement links TRBV5-1 to TRBJ2-5; D is perhaps TRBD2 (6 bases). The germline CDR1 and CDR2 sequences are SGHRS and YFSETQ. The CDR3 runs 13 residues. The V end lost 4 bases, the J end lost 5 bases, and 12 bases lay between the germline ends. The CDR3 DNA sequence: TGCGCCAGCAGCGGGACTGGATGGGAGACCCAGTACTTC. Translating it yields CASSGTGWETQYF.